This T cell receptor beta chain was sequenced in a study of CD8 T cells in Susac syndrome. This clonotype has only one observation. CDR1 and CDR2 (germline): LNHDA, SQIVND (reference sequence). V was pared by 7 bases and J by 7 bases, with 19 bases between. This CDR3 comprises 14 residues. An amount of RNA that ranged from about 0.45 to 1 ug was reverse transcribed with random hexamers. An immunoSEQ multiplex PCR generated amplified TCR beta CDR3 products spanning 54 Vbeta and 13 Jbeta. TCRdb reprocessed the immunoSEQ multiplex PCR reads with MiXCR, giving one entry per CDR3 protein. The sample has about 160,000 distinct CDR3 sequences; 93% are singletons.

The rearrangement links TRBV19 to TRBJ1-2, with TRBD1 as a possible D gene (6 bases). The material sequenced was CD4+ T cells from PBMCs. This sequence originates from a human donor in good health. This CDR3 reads CASTEGGGVFGYTF. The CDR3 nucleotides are TGTGCCAGTACTGAAGGAGGGGGAGTTTTTGGCTACACCTTC.